This entry concerns a single TCR beta chain. As yet, its antigen is unknown. Germline lookup yields CDR1 SGHTA and CDR2 FQGNSA. The CDR3 covers 14 residues. The V and J ends lost 3 bases and 0 bases respectively, with 7 bases between them. Both TCR beta VDJ combination and CDR3 sequence profiling were carried out. Genomic DNA was the template for this profiling. TCRdb ran MiXCR on the reads and lists one entry per CDR3 protein. In the table there are roughly 170,000 distinct CDR3 sequences, 45% to 60% of which are singletons. These data belong to a study of CD8+CD57+ T cells in acquired aplastic anemia. Across the whole study: Yields of DNA that came from sorted CD4+ and CD8+ cells averaged roughly 3.2 ug. Study-level findings and limits: The same twenty-nine CD8+ CDR3 sequences occurred in patients and in controls.

Patients chosen for sequencing had CD8+CD57+ cells that had expanded, as shown by flow cytometry. Patients had undergone no therapy by the time their blood was sampled. The source material was sorted CD4+, CD8+, or CD8+CD57+ T cells (not recorded which) from PBMCs. The receptor was derived from a human donor with aplastic anemia. The rearrangement joins TRBV7-2 to TRBJ2-3; no clear D. CDR3 protein: CASSFFGSTDTQYF. The CDR3 coding sequence is TGTGCCAGCAGCTTTTTTGGGAGCACAGATACGCAGTATTTT.